This T cell receptor (beta chain) comes out of a study of cytomegalovirus exposure and HLA in healthy donors. General study findings and limits: Associated with HLA alleles at 0.05 false discovery rate in a later analysis were over 15,000 TCR beta sequences. Diagnosis of cytomegalovirus status made by the classifier reportedly showed high specificity and sensitivity. Later analysis associated a missense DCLRE1C variant with TCR beta V- and J-gene trimming.

Details on this clone: Its target is unknown.

The primer mix had 60 Vbeta and 13 Jbeta primers. The protocol was immunoSEQ multiplex PCR, while the TCRdb copy is restricted to in-frame clones and leaves out a portion. This repertoire shows about 200,000 clones, 65% to 85% found once; its top ten account for around 0.1%. The sequenced sample consisted of PBMCs. The receptor was derived from a boy younger than 10 in good health and CMV-seronegative.

CDR3 bases: TGTGCCAGCAGCCAAGTCGGACAGGGTGATTCACCCCTCCACTTT. Protein sequence: CASSQVGQGDSPLHF. The chain combines TRBV4-2 with TRBJ1-6; 8 nucleotides agree with TRBD1. The V and J ends lost 1 base and 8 bases, in that order; junction bases with no gene match: 4. This CDR3 has 15 residues. From germline, CDR1 is LGHNA and CDR2 YNFKEQ.